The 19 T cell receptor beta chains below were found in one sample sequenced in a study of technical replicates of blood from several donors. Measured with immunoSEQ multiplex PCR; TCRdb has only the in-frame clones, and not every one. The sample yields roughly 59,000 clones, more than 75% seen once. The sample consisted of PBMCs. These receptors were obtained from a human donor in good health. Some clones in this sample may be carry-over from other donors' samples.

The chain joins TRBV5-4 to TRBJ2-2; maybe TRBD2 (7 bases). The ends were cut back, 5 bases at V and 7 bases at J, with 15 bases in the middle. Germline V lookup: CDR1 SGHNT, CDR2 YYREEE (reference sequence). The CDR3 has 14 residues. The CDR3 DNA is TGTGCCAGCAGTGTCCGGGGGGCTGGCGGGGAGCTGTTTTTT. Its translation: CASSVRGAGGELFF.

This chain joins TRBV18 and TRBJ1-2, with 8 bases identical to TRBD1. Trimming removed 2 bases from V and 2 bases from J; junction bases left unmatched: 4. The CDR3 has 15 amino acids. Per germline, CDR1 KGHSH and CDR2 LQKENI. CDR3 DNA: TGTGCCAGCTCACCAGACACAGGGGGAAACTATGGCTACACCTTC. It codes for CASSPDTGGNYGYTF.

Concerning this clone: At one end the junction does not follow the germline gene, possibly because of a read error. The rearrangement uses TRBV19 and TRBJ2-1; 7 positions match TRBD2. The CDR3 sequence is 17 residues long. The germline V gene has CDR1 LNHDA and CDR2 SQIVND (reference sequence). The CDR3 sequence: CASRIGVGGSSYNEQFF. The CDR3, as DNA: TGTGCCAGTCGTATTGGGGTGGGCGGGAGCTCCTACAATGAGCAGTTCTTC. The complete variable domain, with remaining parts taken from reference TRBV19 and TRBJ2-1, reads DGGITQSPKYLFRKEGQNVTLSCEQNLNHDAMYWYRQDPGQGLRLIYYSQIVNDFQKGDIAEGYSVSREKKESFPLTVTSAQKNPTAFYLCASRIGVGGSSYNEQFFGPGTRLTVL.

The CDR3 spells CSVVTANYGYTF. The CDR3 DNA is TGCAGCGTTGTTACAGCTAACTATGGCTACACCTTC. This chain uses TRBV29-1 with TRBJ1-2; the D is unclear. The CDR3 consists of 12 residues. Trimming took off 4 bases at V and 0 bases at J, with 6 bases between the two ends. CDR1 SQVTM and CDR2 ANQGSEA come from the germline V gene.

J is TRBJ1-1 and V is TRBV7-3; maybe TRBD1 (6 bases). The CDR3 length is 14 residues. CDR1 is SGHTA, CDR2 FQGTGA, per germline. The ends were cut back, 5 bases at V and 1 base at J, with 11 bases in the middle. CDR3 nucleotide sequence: TGTGCCAGCAGCCCAGGGGCCGGGAACACTGAAGCTTTCTTT. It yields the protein CASSPGAGNTEAFF.

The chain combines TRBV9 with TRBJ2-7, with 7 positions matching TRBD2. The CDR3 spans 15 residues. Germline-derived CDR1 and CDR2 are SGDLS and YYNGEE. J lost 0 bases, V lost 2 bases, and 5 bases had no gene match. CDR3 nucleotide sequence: TGTGCCAGCAGCGTGGGAGGGTCGAGCTCCTACGAGCAGTACTTC. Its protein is CASSVGGSSSYEQYF.

In DNA, the CDR3 is TGTGCCAGCTCACCACCGAGGCAGGGGGTTGGCGAGCAGTACTTC. Translating it yields CASSPPRQGVGEQYF. This rearrangement joins TRBV18 to TRBJ2-7, with 7 bases aligning to TRBD1. The length of the CDR3 is 15 residues. The germline V gene has CDR1 KGHSH and CDR2 LQKENI. After removal of 0 bases from V and 6 bases from J, the junction contained 8 bases not matched to a gene.

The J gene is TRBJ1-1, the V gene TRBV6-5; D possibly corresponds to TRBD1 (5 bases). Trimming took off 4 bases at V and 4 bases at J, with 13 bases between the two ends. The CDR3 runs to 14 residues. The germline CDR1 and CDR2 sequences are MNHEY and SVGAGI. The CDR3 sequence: CASSSSRVATEAFF. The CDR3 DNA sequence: TGTGCCAGCAGTTCCTCCAGGGTAGCCACTGAAGCTTTCTTT.

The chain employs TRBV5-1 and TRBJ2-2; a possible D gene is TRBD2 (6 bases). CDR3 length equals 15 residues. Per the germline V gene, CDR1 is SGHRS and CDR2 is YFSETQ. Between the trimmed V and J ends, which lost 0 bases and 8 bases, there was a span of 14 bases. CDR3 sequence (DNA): TGCGCCAGCAGCTTGGGACTTTCCGGGAGAGGGGAGCTGTTTTTT. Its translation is CASSLGLSGRGELFF.

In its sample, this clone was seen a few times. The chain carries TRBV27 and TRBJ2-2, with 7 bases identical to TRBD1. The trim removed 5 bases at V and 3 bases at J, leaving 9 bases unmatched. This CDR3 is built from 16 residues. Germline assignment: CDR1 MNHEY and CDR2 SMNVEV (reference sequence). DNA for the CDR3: TGTGCCAGCAGTCCACGGACAGGCGGCTACACCGGGGAGCTGTTTTTT. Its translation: CASSPRTGGYTGELFF.

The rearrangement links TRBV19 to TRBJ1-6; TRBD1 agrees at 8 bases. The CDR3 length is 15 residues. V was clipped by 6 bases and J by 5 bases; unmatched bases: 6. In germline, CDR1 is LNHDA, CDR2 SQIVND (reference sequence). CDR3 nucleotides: TGTGCCAGTAGCGGCAGGGGGCTCGATAATTCACCCCTCCACTTT. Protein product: CASSGRGLDNSPLHF.

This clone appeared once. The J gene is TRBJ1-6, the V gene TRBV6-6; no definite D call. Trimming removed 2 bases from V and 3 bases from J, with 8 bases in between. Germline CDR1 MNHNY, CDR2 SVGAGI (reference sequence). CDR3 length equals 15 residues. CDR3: CASSYQLNYNSPLHF. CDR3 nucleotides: TGTGCCAGCAGTTACCAACTTAACTATAATTCACCCCTCCACTTT.

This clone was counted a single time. The CDR3 here is CASSPPLTGDDGYTF. The CDR3 DNA follows: TGTGCCAGCAGCCCGCCCCTCACAGGGGATGATGGCTACACCTTC. The chain combines TRBV6-6 with TRBJ1-2; TRBD1 aligns across 7 bases. The CDR3 contains 15 residues. Trimming removed 6 bases from V and 6 bases from J; junction bases left unmatched: 13. Germline values: CDR1 MNHNY, CDR2 SVGAGI (reference sequence).

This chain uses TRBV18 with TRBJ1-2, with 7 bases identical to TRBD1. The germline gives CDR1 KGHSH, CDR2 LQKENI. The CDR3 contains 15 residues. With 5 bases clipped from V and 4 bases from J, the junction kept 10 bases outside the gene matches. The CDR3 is CASSFGTAKTYGYTF. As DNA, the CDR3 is TGTGCCAGCTCATTCGGGACAGCTAAAACCTATGGCTACACCTTC.

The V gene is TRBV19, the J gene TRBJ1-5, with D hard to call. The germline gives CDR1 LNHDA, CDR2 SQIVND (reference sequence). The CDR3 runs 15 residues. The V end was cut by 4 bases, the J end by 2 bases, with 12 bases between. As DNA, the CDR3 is TGTGCCAGTAGTAGGTCGAGTCTAGGCAATCAGCCCCAGCATTTT. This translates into CASSRSSLGNQPQHF.

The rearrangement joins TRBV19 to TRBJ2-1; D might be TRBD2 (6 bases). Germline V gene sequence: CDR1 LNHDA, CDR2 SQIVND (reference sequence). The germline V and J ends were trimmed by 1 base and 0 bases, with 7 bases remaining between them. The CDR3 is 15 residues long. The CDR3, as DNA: TGTGCCAGTAGTATAGGACTAGTCTCCTACAATGAGCAGTTCTTC. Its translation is CASSIGLVSYNEQFF.

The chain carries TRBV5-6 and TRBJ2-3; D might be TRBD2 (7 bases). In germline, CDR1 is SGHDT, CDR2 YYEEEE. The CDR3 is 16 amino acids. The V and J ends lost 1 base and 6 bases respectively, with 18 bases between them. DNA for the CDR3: TGTGCCAGCAGCTTGAAGCCGGGGGGCCCGACGGATACGCAGTATTTT. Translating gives CASSLKPGGPTDTQYF. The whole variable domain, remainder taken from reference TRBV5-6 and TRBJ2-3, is DAGVTQSPTHLIKTRGQQVTLRCSPKSGHDTVSWYQQALGQGPQFIFQYYEEEERQRGNFPDRFSGHQFPNYSSELNVNALLLGDSALYLCASSLKPGGPTDTQYFGPGTRLTVL.

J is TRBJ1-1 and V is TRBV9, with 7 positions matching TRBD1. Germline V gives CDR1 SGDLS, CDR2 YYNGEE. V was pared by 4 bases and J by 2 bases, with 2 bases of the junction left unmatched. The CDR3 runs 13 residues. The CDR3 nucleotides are TGTGCCAGCAGCCGACAGGGAAACACTGAAGCTTTCTTT. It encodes CASSRQGNTEAFF.

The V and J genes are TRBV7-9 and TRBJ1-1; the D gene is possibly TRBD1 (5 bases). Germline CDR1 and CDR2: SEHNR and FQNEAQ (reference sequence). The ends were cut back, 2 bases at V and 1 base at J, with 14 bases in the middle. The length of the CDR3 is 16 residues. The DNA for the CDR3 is TGTGCCAGCAGCTTATGGGCGGGGGGTCGGAACACTGAAGCTTTCTTT. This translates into CASSLWAGGRNTEAFF.